Listed below are T cell receptor beta chains from one sample, sequenced in a study of T cell responses to AZD1222 COVID-19 vaccine. Using immunoSEQ multiplex PCR, the repertoire was profiled, and TCRdb retains in-frame clones only, with some absent. In the table there are 150,000 or so clones, about nine tenths of which are singletons. The sequencing here drew on peripheral blood, taken on day 0 of AZD1222 vaccination. These receptors were collected from an adult in good health. Both conserved end residues are part of each CDR3. The order of the fields is D gene, V gene, J gene, clone size, CDR3 protein, CDR3 DNA. D genes are given only for firm matches. A clone size is listed for some rows: how often the clone was seen (once, few, many), or a class if it is expanded.

NA	TRBV2	TRBJ2-1	NA	CASSEGRNEQFF	TGTGCCAGCAGTGAAGGGCGAAATGAGCAGTTCTTC
TRBD2	TRBV7-3	TRBJ2-3	NA	CASSPDGEGADTQYF	TGTGCCAGCAGTCCGGACGGGGAGGGCGCAGATACGCAGTATTTT
NA	TRBV7-9	TRBJ1-4	NA	CASSYTATNEKLFF	TGTGCCAGCAGCTATACAGCAACTAATGAAAAACTGTTTTTT
NA	TRBV7-8	TRBJ1-1	NA	CASSLLGVRNTEAFF	TGTGCCAGCAGCTTGCTAGGGGTGAGGAACACTGAAGCTTTCTTT
NA	TRBV18	TRBJ2-7	NA	CASSADTRLGEQYF	TGTGCCAGCTCAGCTGACACCCGGTTGGGCGAGCAGTACTTC
NA	TRBV7-6	TRBJ1-6	NA	CASSPYRGAHNSPLHF	TGTGCCAGCAGCCCCTATCGGGGTGCGCATAATTCACCCCTCCACTTT
NA	TRBV3-1/TRBV3-2	TRBJ2-7	NA	CASSQQGPADEQYF	TGTGCCAGCAGCCAGCAGGGCCCTGCCGACGAGCAGTACTTC
NA	TRBV9	TRBJ2-1	NA	CASSPKIPPGTLFYNEQFF	TGTGCCAGCAGCCCAAAGATACCCCCCGGGACTCTTTTCTACAATGAGCAGTTCTTC
TRBD1	TRBV7-9	TRBJ1-2	NA	CASSAGTGTGYGYTF	TGTGCCAGCAGCGCCGGGACAGGGACAGGCTATGGCTACACCTTC
TRBD2	TRBV9	TRBJ2-3	once	CASSGEGLAGSTDTQYF	TGTGCCAGCAGCGGGGAGGGACTAGCGGGGAGCACAGATACGCAGTATTTT
NA	TRBV7-9	TRBJ1-1	once	CASSSLQIFTTEAFF	TGTGCCAGCAGCTCACTCCAGATTTTCACCACTGAAGCTTTCTTT
NA	TRBV15	TRBJ1-1	NA	CATSRDRDRTEAFF	TGTGCCACCAGCAGAGATAGGGACCGTACTGAAGCTTTCTTT
NA	TRBV21-1	TRBJ1-5	NA	CASSKRGQVRVWPQHF	TGTGCCAGCAGCAAGCGGGGACAGGTTCGCGTTTGGCCCCAGCATTTT
TRBD2	TRBV2	TRBJ2-5	NA	CASRPGLAGGQETQYF	TGTGCCAGCAGGCCCGGCCTAGCGGGGGGGCAAGAGACCCAGTACTTC
NA	TRBV3-1/TRBV3-2	TRBJ1-2	NA	CASSPRAETNYTF	TGTGCCAGCAGCCCCCGAGCCGAGACAAACTACACCTTC
NA	TRBV5-1	TRBJ1-4	NA	CASTPPGQGGEKLFF	TGCGCCAGCACCCCGCCCGGCCAGGGCGGTGAAAAACTGTTTTTT
TRBD2	TRBV18	TRBJ2-7	NA	CASSPGLAHTGYEQYF	TGTGCCAGCTCACCCGGACTAGCTCATACTGGTTACGAGCAGTACTTC
NA	TRBV6-5	TRBJ2-5	NA	CASSYSRSSKETQYF	TGTGCCAGCAGTTACTCGAGGTCTTCCAAAGAGACCCAGTACTTC
NA	TRBV7-6	TRBJ1-2	NA	CASSQGEGEGYTF	TGTGCCAGCAGCCAAGGCGAAGGGGAAGGCTACACCTTC
NA	TRBV13	TRBJ2-1	NA	CASSWRGGTNEQFF	TGTGCCAGCAGCTGGCGCGGAGGGACCAATGAGCAGTTCTTC
TRBD2	TRBV7-8	TRBJ2-7	NA	CASSQSGASSYEQYF	TGTGCCAGCAGCCAAAGCGGGGCGAGCTCCTACGAGCAGTACTTC
NA	TRBV5-4	TRBJ1-5	NA	CASSLDRSNQPQHF	TGTGCCAGCAGCTTGGACAGGTCCAATCAGCCCCAGCATTTT
NA	TRBV28	TRBJ1-6	once	CASSLGMIPYNSPLHF	TGTGCCAGCAGTTTAGGGATGATCCCCTATAATTCACCCCTCCACTTT
NA	TRBV5-6	TRBJ2-5	NA	CASSPLKGGQYF	TGTGCCAGCAGCCCGTTGAAGGGAGGCCAGTACTTC
TRBD2	TRBV28	TRBJ2-3	NA	CAISAGLAGVSRADTQYF	TGTGCCATCAGTGCCGGACTAGCGGGAGTTAGTCGGGCGGATACGCAGTATTTT
TRBD2	TRBV12-3/TRBV12-4	TRBJ2-3	NA	CASSPRLAGVGYF	TGTGCCAGCAGTCCCCGACTAGCGGGAGTAGGGTATTTT
TRBD1	TRBV29-1	TRBJ1-2	NA	CSVGGPGQGGYTF	TGCAGCGTTGGGGGCCCGGGACAGGGGGGCTACACCTTC
TRBD2	TRBV29-1	TRBJ2-1	once	CSVNRDYSYNEQFF	TGCAGCGTTAATAGGGACTACTCCTACAATGAGCAGTTCTTC
NA	TRBV5-1	TRBJ2-1	once	CASSLRGEEFF	TGCGCCAGCAGCTTAAGGGGGGAAGAGTTCTTC
NA	TRBV11-3	TRBJ1-1	once	CASSLYSNTEAFF	TGTGCCAGCAGCTTATACTCAAACACTGAAGCTTTCTTT
TRBD2	TRBV6-2/TRBV6-3	TRBJ2-3	NA	CASSYSGTSGLTQYF	TGTGCCAGCAGTTACTCGGGGACTAGCGGATTGACGCAGTATTTT
NA	TRBV7-9	TRBJ1-4	NA	CASSLGPRGSNEKLFF	TGTGCCAGCAGCTTGGGTCCCAGGGGCAGTAATGAAAAACTGTTTTTT
NA	TRBV4-1	TRBJ2-1	NA	CASSQGYTGTHPWYEQFF	TGCGCCAGCAGCCAAGGCTACACCGGGACCCATCCTTGGTATGAGCAGTTCTTC
TRBD1	TRBV27	TRBJ1-2	NA	CASSRSDRAYGYTF	TGTGCCAGCAGTCGATCTGACAGGGCGTATGGCTACACCTTC
NA	TRBV19	TRBJ1-1	NA	CASSIELMNTEAFF	TGTGCCAGTAGTATTGAACTCATGAACACTGAAGCTTTCTTT
TRBD1	TRBV7-9	TRBJ1-2	NA	CASSGQGFGYTF	TGTGCCAGCAGCGGACAGGGGTTCGGCTACACCTTC
TRBD1	TRBV13	TRBJ2-1	NA	CASTAPDRADFNEQFF	TGTGCCAGCACCGCCCCGGACAGGGCTGATTTCAATGAGCAGTTCTTC